These 21 T cell receptor beta chains came from one sample sequenced in a study of T cells in localized non-small cell lung cancer. Data came from immunoSEQ multiplex PCR; TCRdb stores just in-frame clones and leaves some out. The sample contains roughly 4,700 clones, more than 20% of which appear only once. The sample here was lung tumor tissue, taken before any cancer treatment. The origin of the receptors is a female donor older than 55 with stage I lung adenocarcinoma.

The chain has TRBV6-8 and TRBJ2-7; D might be TRBD2 (6 bases). The V gene lost 10 bases and the J gene lost 2 bases, with 18 bases spanning the gap. CDR3 size: 14 residues. The V gene's germline CDR1 is MNHGY and CDR2 SAAAGT. As DNA, the CDR3 is TGTGCCATCAGCTGGAGGGTGATCCCCTACGAGCAGTACTTC. Its protein is CAISWRVIPYEQYF.

This clone has a handful of counts. The gene calls are TRBV19 and TRBJ2-5; D may be TRBD1 (5 bases). The CDR3 is 13 amino acids. With 4 bases removed from V and 5 bases from J, the gap between germline ends came to 11 bases. Germline V lookup: CDR1 LNHDA, CDR2 SQIVND (reference sequence). CDR3 protein: CASSKGWMETQYF. CDR3 coding DNA: TGTGCCAGTAGTAAGGGGTGGATGGAGACCCAGTACTTC.

This clone was seen more than once but under ten times. The chain recombines TRBV29-1 with TRBJ1-2, with 7 nucleotides matching TRBD1. With V trimmed by 4 bases and J by 0 bases, 2 bases remained unmatched. The CDR3 runs to 13 residues. Germline V gene lookup returns CDR1 SQVTM and CDR2 ANQGSEA. The CDR3 DNA reads TGCAGCGTTGGGCAGGGGGCTAACTATGGCTACACCTTC. This codes for CSVGQGANYGYTF.

This clone ranks as medium-sized (0.01 to 0.1%). The chain links TRBV6-8 to TRBJ1-5, with no clear D. The CDR3 totals 13 residues. Germline loops: CDR1 MNHGY, CDR2 SAAAGT. Trimming stripped 5 bases from V and 4 bases from J, with 9 bases between. CDR3 coding DNA: TGTGCCAGCAGTGTACAGCCGAATCAGCCCCAGCATTTT. As protein: CASSVQPNQPQHF.

This chain uses TRBV19 with TRBJ2-1; 9 bases fit TRBD2. V dropped 4 bases and J dropped 0; count of bases not matched to a gene: 4. The CDR3 consists of 16 residues. CDR1 and CDR2 from the germline V gene are LNHDA and SQIVND (reference sequence). The CDR3 region has the DNA TGTGCCAGTAGTAGAACGGGACTAGCCTCCTACAATGAGCAGTTCTTC. It encodes CASSRTGLASYNEQFF.

Ten or more counts support this clone. The rearrangement links TRBV11-3 to TRBJ2-5; 10 bases are a match to TRBD1. J was trimmed by 3 bases and V by 5 bases; bases with no gene match: 9. Germline assignment: CDR1 SGHNT and CDR2 YENEEA. The CDR3 is 16 residues long. The CDR3 bases are TGTGCCAGCAGCGATACACGCGGGACAGGGGAAGAGACCCAGTACTTC. Its protein is CASSDTRGTGEETQYF.

The chain joins TRBV11-3 to TRBJ1-2; 12 nucleotides match TRBD1. The CDR3 runs 16 residues. In germline, CDR1 is SGHNT, CDR2 YENEEA. V shed 4 bases and J 8 bases; nucleotides not matched to a gene: 11. CDR3 in DNA: TGTGCCAGCAGCTCTAGAGGGGGACAGGGGGCGCGAGGCTACACCTTC. Protein product: CASSSRGGQGARGYTF.

V is TRBV11-3 and J is TRBJ1-1, with TRBD1 matching 12 bases. CDR3 length: 18 residues. V dropped 7 bases and J dropped 3; count of bases not matched to a gene: 15. Per the germline V gene, CDR1 is SGHNT and CDR2 is YENEEA. Written as DNA, the CDR3 is TGTGCCAGCACCCAAAAGAGGGACAGGGGGCGTGTTGACACTGAAGCTTTCTTT. Translation: CASTQKRDRGRVDTEAFF.

This clone showed up just a few times. The chain joins TRBV11-3 to TRBJ2-1; D gene ambiguous. Germline V lookup: CDR1 SGHNT, CDR2 YENEEA. This CDR3 spans 14 amino acids. Trimming shortened V by 5 bases and J by 1 base, and 9 bases separated the two germline ends. Written as DNA, the CDR3 is TGTGCCAGCAGCCGAGCTGTGTCCTACAATGAGCAGTTCTTC. The encoded protein is CASSRAVSYNEQFF.

The V gene is TRBV7-4, the J gene TRBJ1-2, with TRBD1 as a possible D gene (5 bases). V was shortened by 2 bases and J by 8 bases, with 12 bases between the two germline ends. This CDR3 spans 13 amino acids. CDR1 and CDR2 from the germline V gene are SGHVT and SQSDAQ. The CDR3: CASSLTGGLGYTF. CDR3 sequence (DNA): TGTGCCAGCAGCTTAACAGGAGGGCTCGGCTACACCTTC.

This clone has just a few counts. This rearrangement joins TRBV9 to TRBJ1-1, with D unresolved. Per the germline V gene, CDR1 is SGDLS and CDR2 is YYNGEE. The CDR3 is 12 residues long. Deletions cut 4 bases from V and 6 bases from J, with 10 bases between. CDR3 in amino acids: CASSTQSAEAFF. The CDR3 DNA follows: TGTGCCAGCAGCACCCAGAGCGCTGAAGCTTTCTTT.

The chain combines TRBV5-1 with TRBJ2-1; the D is unclear. Germline V gene lookup returns CDR1 SGHRS and CDR2 YFSETQ. Between the trimmed V and J ends, which lost 0 bases and 2 bases, there was a span of 6 bases. This CDR3 spans 14 amino acids. The CDR3 bases are TGCGCCAGCAGCTTGGTACAAACCTACAATGAGCAGTTCTTC. Residues: CASSLVQTYNEQFF. The variable domain in full, with the rest retrieved from reference TRBV5-1 and TRBJ2-1, is KAGVTQTPRYLIKTRGQQVTLSCSPISGHRSVSWYQQTPGQGLQFLFEYFSETQRNKGNFPGRFSGRQFSNSRSEMNVSTLELGDSALYLCASSLVQTYNEQFFGPGTRLTVL.

The chain couples TRBV19 to TRBJ2-1, with a tentative D call TRBD1 (5 bases). The germline V gene has CDR1 LNHDA and CDR2 SQIVND (reference sequence). The CDR3 covers 15 residues. Trimming removed 7 bases at V and 0 bases at J, with 13 bases between. In nucleotides, the CDR3 is TGTGCCAGTACAGGGATCGGCGGCTCCTACAATGAGCAGTTCTTC. Residues: CASTGIGGSYNEQFF. Combining the CDR3 with reference TRBV19 and TRBJ2-1 gives the whole variable domain DGGITQSPKYLFRKEGQNVTLSCEQNLNHDAMYWYRQDPGQGLRLIYYSQIVNDFQKGDIAEGYSVSREKKESFPLTVTSAQKNPTAFYLCASTGIGGSYNEQFFGPGTRLTVL.

This clone is termed medium-sized. V gene TRBV11-3 combines with J gene TRBJ2-3; 13 positions match TRBD2. This CDR3 is 16 amino acids long. Germline V gene data show CDR1 as SGHNT and CDR2 as YENEEA. V lost 5 bases and J lost 2; bases outside the gene matches: 4. The chain's CDR3 is CASSLGTSGATDTQYF. As DNA, the CDR3 is TGTGCCAGCAGCCTCGGGACTAGCGGGGCCACAGATACGCAGTATTTT.

This clone was counted only a few times. V usage is TRBV19 and J usage is TRBJ1-3; no clear D. Germline V gives CDR1 LNHDA, CDR2 SQIVND (reference sequence). V lost 1 base, J lost 8 bases, and 15 bases lay in between. The CDR3 has 15 amino acids. The CDR3 DNA reads as TGTGCCAGTAGTATAGGGGCGGTGACGGAGTACACCATATATTTT. Its protein product is CASSIGAVTEYTIYF. Combining the CDR3 with reference TRBV19 and TRBJ1-3 gives the whole variable domain DGGITQSPKYLFRKEGQNVTLSCEQNLNHDAMYWYRQDPGQGLRLIYYSQIVNDFQKGDIAEGYSVSREKKESFPLTVTSAQKNPTAFYLCASSIGAVTEYTIYFGEGSWLTVV.

This clone was picked up a small number of times. The J gene is TRBJ1-5, the V gene TRBV6-8; 9 nucleotides line up with TRBD1. V lost 5 bases and J lost 4; bases outside the gene matches: 6. Germline CDR1 and CDR2: MNHGY and SAAAGT. The CDR3 extends over 15 amino acids. CDR3 protein: CASSGGQGMNQPQHF. CDR3 DNA: TGTGCCAGCAGTGGAGGACAGGGGATGAATCAGCCCCAGCATTTT.

This clone is labeled as medium-sized. The genes are TRBV11-3 and TRBJ2-1, with D unresolved. Trimming pared 7 bases from V and 7 bases from J, leaving 17 bases between. CDR3 length: 14 amino acids. Germline V CDR1 and CDR2: SGHNT, YENEEA. CDR3 amino acids: CASTFSPTWNEQFF. As DNA, the CDR3 is TGTGCCAGCACCTTTTCCCCCACTTGGAATGAGCAGTTCTTC.

The chain combines TRBV30 with TRBJ2-7; 11 positions agree with TRBD2. CDR1 is GTSNPN and CDR2 is SVGIG in the germline V gene (reference sequence). V was pared by 5 bases and J by 3 bases, with 0 bases of the junction left unmatched. CDR3 length equals 12 residues. CDR3 loop: CAWGTSGYEQYF. The CDR3 coding sequence is TGTGCCTGGGGGACTAGCGGCTACGAGCAGTACTTC.

The J gene is TRBJ1-2, the V gene TRBV30; possible D gene TRBD1, 6 bases. The CDR3 totals 14 residues. V was pared by 2 bases and J by 2 bases, with 12 bases between. Germline CDR1 GTSNPN, CDR2 SVGIG (reference sequence). CDR3 DNA sequence: TGTGCCTGGAGTTTTAGGGGGGTGAACTATGGCTACACCTTC. Encoded protein: CAWSFRGVNYGYTF.

The chain is built from TRBV30 and TRBJ1-2; unclear D gene. Trimming took 3 bases from V and 7 from J, leaving 15 bases between them. The CDR3 sequence is 13 residues long. Germline lookup yields CDR1 GTSNPN and CDR2 SVGIG (reference sequence). CDR3 nucleotide sequence: TGTGCCTGGAGGGTAGCACCCATGATTGGCTACACCTTC. Amino acid sequence: CAWRVAPMIGYTF.

This clone was detected a few times. The chain uses TRBV30 and TRBJ1-1; D is possibly TRBD1 (5 bases). V gave up 2 bases and J gave up 4 bases, with 20 bases separating them. Germline V lookup: CDR1 GTSNPN, CDR2 SVGIG (reference sequence). This CDR3 has 16 amino acids. CDR3 sequence (DNA): TGTGCCTGGAGTAACGACGCATGGGGGGGAACCACTGAAGCTTTCTTT. It is translated as CAWSNDAWGGTTEAFF.